The 10 T cell receptor beta chains reported below all come from one sample, sequenced in a study of cytomegalovirus exposure and HLA in healthy donors (dated by TCRdb to the late 2010s). Library method: the immunoSEQ multiplex PCR assay. Held by TCRdb, this immuneACCESS table contains in-frame sequences only and omits some clones. Under half of the omission traces to an unresolved V gene where checked; the cause of the rest is unknown. The sample table contains approximately 300,000 clones; only one count was recorded for about nine tenths of them. The top ten clones comprise about 0.91% of the sample. Sample: PBMCs. The receptors stem from a woman aged 18-30 years in good health and CMV-seronegative.

This clone was recorded once. Other DNA sequences in the sample encode the same CDR3. The genes are TRBV2 and TRBJ2-7; perhaps TRBD1 as D (5 bases). The germline CDR1 and CDR2 sequences are SNHLY and FYNNEI. V was cut by 6 bases and J by 2 bases, with 8 bases left in between. This CDR3 region has 12 residues. CDR3 DNA sequence: TGTGCCAGCAGAACAGGAGCCTACGAGCAGTACTTC. Its translation: CASRTGAYEQYF.

This chain links TRBV7-9 with TRBJ2-7, with 9 bases lining up with TRBD1. This CDR3 spans 14 amino acids. The V segment lost 5 bases and the J segment 3 bases; nucleotides outside the gene matches: 5. Germline-derived CDR1 and CDR2 are SEHNR and FQNEAQ (reference sequence). CDR3 protein: CASSQRDRDYEQYF. The CDR3 bases are TGTGCCAGCAGCCAACGGGACAGGGACTACGAGCAGTACTTC.

This rearrangement joins TRBV28 to TRBJ2-2; TRBD2 is a possible D gene (6 bases). Germline V gene sequence: CDR1 MDHEN, CDR2 SYDVKM. With 3 bases removed from V and 1 base from J, the gap between germline ends came to 9 bases. The CDR3 is 15 amino acids. The CDR3 here is CASSFTGENTGELFF. DNA for the CDR3: TGTGCCAGCAGTTTCACGGGGGAGAACACCGGGGAGCTGTTTTTT. The variable domain in full, completed from reference TRBV28 and TRBJ2-2, reads DVKVTQSSRYLVKRTGEKVFLECVQDMDHENMFWYRQDPGLGLRLIYFSYDVKMKEKGDIPEGYSVSREKKERFSLILESASTNQTSMYLCASSFTGENTGELFFGEGSRLTVL.

This chain links TRBV27 with TRBJ2-1; tentative D call: TRBD1 (5 bases). Germline V gives CDR1 MNHEY, CDR2 SMNVEV (reference sequence). Trimming took 4 bases from V and 4 from J, leaving 11 bases between them. CDR3 length: 14 amino acids. CDR3 protein: CASSYRRWYNEQFF. CDR3 DNA sequence: TGTGCCAGCAGTTACAGGCGGTGGTACAATGAGCAGTTCTTC.

This rearrangement joins TRBV6-1 to TRBJ2-6, with no clear D. CDR3 length: 14 residues. Germline V CDR1 and CDR2: MNHNS, SASEGT. Trimming cost V 2 bases and J 0 bases, with 2 bases left between them. CDR3 in DNA: TGTGCCAGCAGTGAACTCTCTGGGGCCAACGTCCTGACTTTC. Encoded protein: CASSELSGANVLTF.

The sample holds one count of this clone. The chain combines TRBV9 with TRBJ2-1; TRBD2 is a possible D gene (5 bases). V shed 4 bases and J shed 7 bases, with 9 bases lying between them. This CDR3 has 12 amino acids. Germline loops: CDR1 SGDLS, CDR2 YYNGEE. The CDR3 reads CASSLWENEQFF. As DNA, the CDR3 is TGTGCCAGCAGCCTCTGGGAGAATGAGCAGTTCTTC.

The rearrangement links TRBV5-6 to TRBJ2-1; D is possibly TRBD1 (5 bases). The length of the CDR3 is 17 residues. V was pared by 0 bases and J by 0 bases, with 13 bases between. Germline CDR1 SGHDT, CDR2 YYEEEE. CDR3 DNA sequence: TGTGCCAGCAGCTTGGCTCCCACAGGCAGCTCCTACAATGAGCAGTTCTTC. Residues: CASSLAPTGSSYNEQFF.

The chain combines TRBV12-5 with TRBJ1-5; D perhaps matches TRBD1 (6 bases). Trimming removed 7 bases from V and 2 bases from J, with 15 bases in between. This CDR3 has 15 residues. Germline V gene sequence: CDR1 LGHNT, CDR2 FRNRAP. CDR3 loop: CASASTGGGNQPQHF. The CDR3 coding sequence is TGTGCTAGTGCCTCGACAGGAGGCGGCAATCAGCCCCAGCATTTT.

The chain uses TRBV2 and TRBJ2-7; 9 nucleotides align to TRBD1. This CDR3 comprises 14 residues. The junction had 6 bases not matched to a gene; V was cut back by 5 bases and J by 4 bases. Germline values: CDR1 SNHLY, CDR2 FYNNEI. DNA of the CDR3: TGTGCCAGCAGTTCCGGGACAGGGATGTACGAGCAGTACTTC. Translated, it gives CASSSGTGMYEQYF.

The chain couples TRBV5-4 to TRBJ2-3, with TRBD2 identical over 9 bases. The trim removed 2 bases at V and 4 bases at J, leaving 5 bases unmatched. The CDR3 has 15 residues. Germline CDR1 reads SGHNT; CDR2 reads YYREEE (reference sequence). CDR3 in DNA: TGTGCCAGCAGCTTTAGCGGGAGCGGCTCAGATACGCAGTATTTT. Its translation is CASSFSGSGSDTQYF.